This T cell receptor beta chain appears in the sequencing data of a study of cytomegalovirus exposure and HLA in healthy donors. Across the study: Around 87 million unique TCRs, all from HLA-typed donors, were included in an early release of the data. Findings and limits, study-wide: While the bulk of TCR sequences proved rare, some public TCRs turned up in many donors. An analysis that was carried out later associated 15,000 to 20,000 TCR beta sequences with HLA alleles at 0.05 false discovery rate.

This clone appeared a few times. Its antigen is not identified. V dropped 0 bases and J dropped 4 bases, with 13 bases sitting between them. Germline CDR1 and CDR2: SGHRS and YFSETQ. The CDR3 covers 15 residues. Primers for the PCR totalled 60 Vbeta and 13 Jbeta. Libraries were prepared by immunoSEQ multiplex PCR; TCRdb keeps only in-frame clonotypes and omits some of them. The sample gives around 100,000 clones, about 80% of which show up once; about 7.9% is in the top ten. This TCR derives from a man between 25 and 39 years old in good health and CMV-seronegative. The specimen was PBMCs. V gene TRBV5-1 combines with J gene TRBJ2-5, with D perhaps matching TRBD1 (6 bases). Written as DNA, the CDR3 is TGCGCCAGCAGCTTGGAAGACAGGCCAGGAGAGACCCAGTACTTC. This gives the protein CASSLEDRPGETQYF.